This entry is about one T cell receptor (beta chain). This clone appeared a few times. Its antigen is currently not known. Within one base of it there is no much larger clone, and no base qualities were kept. These data belong to a study of blood T cell repertoires in COVID-19 (TCRdb year 2020). Context from the whole study: Samples covering the acute and convalescent phases of COVID-19 were provided by collaborators in the United States, Italy and Spain. The material from the prospective study consisted of cDNA or gDNA derived from T cells, B-cell-depleted T cells, or PBMCs. Subjects who had been exposed to COVID-19, were actively infected with it, or had recovered from it provided the deeply sampled blood TCRbeta repertoires that made up the dataset. The repertoires were made available in a free public database intended to serve as a resource for research on the immune response to SARS-CoV-2. Samples came from the ongoing ImmuneRACE study (first 160 participants) plus 1,254 subjects from 6 global collaborators. The sample metadata nearly always contained a de-identified subject ID, COVID-19 status, age in years and sex. Where HLA class I and class II types were available, the types were taken from metadata supplied by the sample provider, not from assay-based typing.

Broad study findings and their caveats: The quantity of clinical and demographic metadata differed by source and by participant and was supplied without curation.

TCRbeta CDR3 regions were amplified from genomic DNA using the immunoSEQ Assay, a bias-controlled multiplex PCR. The authors' analysis ran thus. Nucleated cell counts per sample were estimated from amplification of reference gene primers within the assay. To quantify the absolute abundance of each unique TCRbeta CDR3 rearrangement, sequence reads were collapsed and filtered. Productive Simpson clonality was computed per sample as the square root of Simpson's diversity index over productive rearrangements. TCRdb took over this immuneACCESS table, retaining in-frame rearrangements with V and J assigned. Such tables are incomplete; in checked studies, under half of the missing clones stem from an unresolved V gene, and the remainder is unexplained. V and J calls and clone size follow that table, whereas D and trimming were derived from the DNA. The sample contains more than 150,000 clones, about four fifths of them found a single time. The ten largest clones capture 0.45% to 0.6% of the sample.

Whole blood was collected in K2EDTA tubes by collaborating institutions according to the institutions' own protocols. For TCRbeta analysis, collaborators shipped samples as frozen whole blood, isolated PBMCs, or DNA extracted from either of those sample types. The CDR3 numbers 15 residues from cysteine through phenylalanine. Only the CDR3 DNA is retained, 45 bases long and in frame from the first base. The germline V and J ends show losses of 1 base and 4 bases respectively, and no gene match explains 0 bases of the junction. Based on the germline V gene (reference sequence), the CDR1 and CDR2 sequences are LNHDA and SQIVND.

This clonotype was obtained from a man in his sixties with acute or convalescent COVID-19. This chain is built from TRBV19 and TRBJ2-1; 11 bases in the middle match TRBD2. The sequenced sample was peripheral blood. In nucleotide form, the sequence is TGTGCCAGTAGTATAGGGACTAGCGGGTACAATGAGCAGTTCTTC. The resulting protein is CASSIGTSGYNEQFF. Extended through the reference TRBV19 and TRBJ2-1 proteins, this CDR3 yields the full variable domain: DGGITQSPKYLFRKEGQNVTLSCEQNLNHDAMYWYRQDPGQGLRLIYYSQIVNDFQKGDIAEGYSVSREKKESFPLTVTSAQKNPTAFYLCASSIGTSGYNEQFFGPGTRLTVL.